A selection of T cell receptor beta chains follows, all from one sample in a study of CD8+ T cells in alopecia areata. This table comes from immunoSEQ multiplex PCR, and its TCRdb copy is limited to in-frame clones, with some not included. The table lists 170,000 or so clones, roughly 61% of them singletons. Source: CD8+ T cells sorted from blood, taken at week 24, from a patient treated with tofacitinib. The receptor set was obtained from a human donor with alopecia areata. Both conserved end residues are part of each CDR3. Fields, in order: clone size, D gene, V gene, J gene, CDR3 protein, CDR3 DNA. A D gene is named only where the DNA matches it firmly. The size field is filled for only some rows; it gives once, few, many or a size class.

.	.	TRBV20-1	TRBJ2-7	CSARDFYEQYF	TGCAGTGCTAGAGATTTCTACGAGCAGTACTTC
few	.	TRBV30	TRBJ2-7	CATDLSYEQYF	TGTGCCACAGACCTGTCCTACGAGCAGTACTTC
once	.	TRBV4-1	TRBJ1-5	CASSQDWGQPQHF	TGCGCCAGCAGCCAAGACTGGGGTCAGCCCCAGCATTTT
few	.	TRBV5-6	TRBJ2-2	CASSLSTGELFF	TGTGCCAGCAGCTTGTCTACCGGGGAGCTGTTTTTT
once	.	TRBV7-9	TRBJ1-5	CASSIEGRDQPQHF	TGTGCCAGCAGCATAGAGGGCAGGGATCAGCCCCAGCATTTT
.	.	TRBV13	TRBJ2-6	CATQSVVTGPGANVLTF	TGTGCCACCCAATCTGTAGTTACGGGGCCTGGGGCCAACGTCCTGACTTTC
.	TRBD1	TRBV4-1	TRBJ2-5	CASSQDIGRGQETQYF	TGCGCCAGCAGCCAAGATATAGGCAGGGGGCAAGAGACCCAGTACTTC
.	.	TRBV18	TRBJ2-7	CASSPSGASYEQYF	TGTGCCAGCTCACCTTCGGGCGCTTCCTACGAGCAGTACTTC
.	TRBD2	TRBV4-2	TRBJ2-1	CASSEAGVDEQFF	TGTGCCAGCAGCGAAGCGGGGGTGGATGAGCAGTTCTTC
few	.	TRBV9	TRBJ2-6	CASSAGSGANVLTF	TGTGCCAGCAGCGCAGGGTCTGGGGCCAACGTCCTGACTTTC
few	TRBD1	TRBV29-1	TRBJ2-3	CSVARPGQNTDTQYF	TGCAGCGTTGCAAGGCCGGGACAGAACACAGATACGCAGTATTTT